This T cell receptor beta chain was found in a study of regulatory T cells in long-lasting Graves disease (dated by TCRdb to 2020 to 2023). At the level of the whole study: Patients with newly diagnosed Graves' disease had been on antithyroid drugs for under 3 months. Peripheral blood TCR sequencing and RNA sequencing compared persistent Graves' disease patients with newly diagnosed Graves' disease patients. The study was registered as a clinical trial and conducted in China. A total of around 35 samples underwent TCR sequencing, from around 13 patients with persistent Graves' disease and approximately 20 patients with newly diagnosed Graves' disease.

Study-level results and caveats: Only the TCR beta chain was sequenced and analyzed. More public clonotypes were shared among persistent patients (fewer than 3,000) than among newly diagnosed patients (roughly 1,000). Preferential use of TRBV28, TRBJ1-2 and TRBJ2-5 was observed in persistent disease, whereas TRBV20-1 and TRBJ2-1 were favored in newly diagnosed disease. The study examined only peripheral blood because the primary lesion, thyroid tissue, could not be accessed. Persistent Graves' disease patients showed lower TCR Shannon entropy and fewer highly expanded clones than newly diagnosed patients, suggesting clonal expansion. The small sample size was acknowledged by the authors as a limitation that may reduce accuracy.

To note about this clonotype: Its antigen specificity is not known. This probably arose from a read error, given a far larger clone one base away.

The CDR3, cysteine through phenylalanine, is 12 amino acids long. Just CDR3 DNA is preserved here, 36 bases in frame from base 1. The sample's time point label, in plain terms: newly diagnosed GD, antithyroid drugs for less than 3 months. For both TCR sequencing and RNA sequencing, RNA was extracted from PBMCs using TRIzol. The diagnosis of Graves' disease followed American Thyroid Association guidelines. Patients were recruited from an endocrinology department in Xi'an, China. Each patient gave approximately 10 milliliters of peripheral blood, collected in an EDTA anticoagulant tube. PBMCs were isolated by Ficoll Paque Plus density gradient separation without further T cell sorting. An Agilent 2100 Bioanalyzer and agarose gel were used to check RNA quality, and a NanoDrop 2000 was used to measure RNA concentration. Library generation was performed with multiplex PCR. The instrument given in TCRdb is Illumina HiSeq 4000. CDR3 regions were amplified by Arm-PCR with iRepertoire HTBI primers to construct TCR beta libraries. Before sequencing, the PCR products went through gel purification. The original pipeline was this. Across samples, around 62 TRBV and roughly 15 TRBJ segments were identified and used for gene usage analysis of CDR3 amino acid clonotypes. COPE and FqMerger were used to merge the filtered high-quality paired reads into contigs. Contigs were aligned with BLAST to IMGT TRBV, TRBD and TRBJ reference genes, and CDR3 was defined per IMGT. Highly expanded clones were defined as clonotypes with a frequency above 0.1%. Shannon entropy served as the measure of repertoire diversity, while the Gini coefficient captured V-J evenness. Clonotypes shared by more than one individual were considered public. Using fastp trimming at Q25 and MiXCR clonotype assembly, TCRdb reanalyzed the public sequencing data and kept in-frame beta chains. Rows merge per CDR3 protein into single entries with the most common DNA and genes. The V and J calls shown here were made by TCRdb, not taken from the authors' results. Within this sample are 530,000 or so distinct CDR3 sequences, with 13% of them counted one time only. The ten largest make up under 10% of the sample.

These data were also filed under a second study, of T cells in Graves' hyperthyroidism and ophthalmopathy. The other study reports the following: Graves' hyperthyroidism was defined as stable when no progression to ophthalmopathy occurred over 18 months of follow-up. The hyperthyroidism patients were between 18 and 65 years old and newly diagnosed, with a disease duration of less than 2 months. The study excluded patients with uncontrolled infections, other autoimmune diseases, pregnancy or lactation. Diagnoses relied on clinical symptoms, serum thyroxine and TRAb, thyroid ultrasound and orbital computed tomography. A first-round RT-PCR of the TCR CDR3 used the HTBI primer set with the Qiagen OneStep RT-PCR kit. Most expanded thyroid clonotypes (frequency above 0.001) were also detected in blood, a finding suggesting that blood repertoires may reflect thyroid immune responses. Ophthalmopathy was separated from stable hyperthyroidism by a 13 V-J signature model, with approximately 86% sensitivity and around 81% specificity obtained in cross-validation and 80%/75% obtained in testing. In validation, progression to ophthalmopathy was predicted by the model with almost 71% sensitivity and around 76% specificity, a median of approximately 6.5 months before onset. To identify distinguishing TCR V-J signatures, a discovery cohort of some 100 patients was used, comprising 43 with Graves' ophthalmopathy and some 60 with stable Graves' hyperthyroidism. Whether ophthalmopathy could be predicted prospectively was tested in an independent validation cohort made up of roughly 19 hyperthyroidism patients plus 17 patients who later progressed to ophthalmopathy. For training and testing, the 100 or so patients in the discovery cohort were randomly divided in a 7:3 ratio. Thyroid tissue and blood T-cell repertoires from roughly six Graves' hyperthyroidism patients were also compared in the study. Following sampling, methimazole starting at 30 mg daily was given to hyperthyroidism patients, and high-dose intravenous methylprednisolone was given to ophthalmopathy patients. The libraries were constructed in a second round of multiplex PCR and then size-selected and purified. Libraries were sequenced paired-end with 100 bp reads on an Illumina HiSeq2000. SOAPnuke was used to process the raw data, throwing out any read that contained adapters or uncalled bases, had a mean Phred below 15, or lacked an exact constant-primer or identifier match. COPE v1.2.5 was used to merge high-quality paired reads, and clonotypes were defined as unique nucleotide sequences. MiTCR v1.1 was used to align the clonotypes against IMGT TRBV, TRBD and TRBJ reference segments. The analysis included only V-J combinations with a frequency above 0.0001, which together covered 99.2% of the repertoires. A TCS score was defined as the ratio between F50 (clonal expansion) and ExV (chaos), using BLOSUM62-based TCRdist between CDR3 peptides within each V-J. Welch's t-statistics and random forest reduced 500 to 650 V-J features to some 14, which were used in a naive Bayes classifier (R e1071). No statistical method was used to set the sample size in advance, and investigators knew the group allocation. The paper describes TCR Vbeta CDR3 sequencing of 135 peripheral blood samples, made up of approximately 40 ophthalmopathy patients, around 73 hyperthyroidism patients and 17 progressor patients.

This chain joins TRBV12-3 or TRBV12-4 to TRBJ2-3, with no confidently assigned D gene. This sequence originates from a man aged 25 to 40 with Graves disease. Donor details come from another sample of the same person, matched by shared clones. The sequenced sample was peripheral blood mononuclear cells (PBMCs), obtained at new diagnosis, from a patient treated with antithyroid drugs. The sequenced DNA: TGTGCCGGCAGCTTATACGCAGATACGCAGTATTTT. It is translated as CAGSLYADTQYF.